The source of this T cell receptor (beta chain) is a study of T cells after yellow fever vaccination. Study-wide background: Low-cell-number fractions underwent preparation using SMART-Seq v4 Ultra Low Input. Study-wide points: By day 5 rather than day 15, the secondary response had peaked, though it was weaker. Primary-vaccination clones mostly resurfaced post-booster (under 98% CD4, roughly 87% CD8). Sorted repertoires could include abundant contaminating clonotypes from bulk cells.

A single record per CDR3 protein comes from TCRdb applying MiXCR to the 5' RACE reads. Among more than 95,000 distinct CDR3 sequences, about 7.2% were seen once, and the ten largest hold roughly 2.5%. This clonotype occurred many times. Its antigen is undetermined. In germline, CDR1 is SGHAT, CDR2 FQNNGV. The V segment lost 1 base and the J segment 6 bases; nucleotides outside the gene matches: 11. The CDR3 loop spans 17 amino acids. The J gene is TRBJ1-5, the V gene TRBV11-2; 8 bases line up with TRBD1. This receptor was obtained from a man between 18 and 35 years old who received the YFV17D yellow fever vaccine. The material sequenced was CD4+ T cells sorted from PBMCs, taken about 41 days after the first yellow fever vaccination. In DNA form, the CDR3 reads TGTGCCAGCAGCTTAGTTCCAGGGACAGGTAGCGGTCAGCCCCAGCATTTT. It encodes CASSLVPGTGSGQPQHF. Based on the CDR3 plus reference TRBV11-2 and TRBJ1-5, the full variable domain is EAGVAQSPRYKIIEKRQSVAFWCNPISGHATLYWYQQILGQGPKLLIQFQNNGVVDDSQLPKDRFSAERLKGVDSTLKIQPAKLEDSAVYLCASSLVPGTGSGQPQHFGDGTRLSIL.